The T cell receptor beta chain under discussion was sequenced for a study of blood T cell repertoires in COVID-19. V was cut by 2 bases and J by 3 bases, with 14 bases left in between. CDR3 length: 16 amino acids. Germline CDR1 is SGHDT and CDR2 is YYEEEE. Recruitment covered over 20 US areas and drew participants whose ages spanned about 18 to 89 years. Authors' methods: Researchers report that nucleated cell counts were estimated from reference gene primer amplification. Assay: immunoSEQ multiplex PCR; the TCRdb copy retains only in-frame clones and omits some. V, J and clone size reflect that table, while D and trimming were determined from the DNA. The data show around 50,000 clones, 78% seen once.

This chain uses TRBV5-6 with TRBJ2-2, with a tentative D call TRBD1 (6 bases). The TCR sequence derives from a woman in her 50s with acute COVID-19. Sequenced input: PBMCs or T cells enriched from blood (not recorded which). The CDR3 DNA follows: TGTGCCAGCAGCTTCTGGGCAAGGGGGTACACCGGGGAGCTGTTTTTT. The encoded protein is CASSFWARGYTGELFF.